This TCR beta chain was retrieved from a study of T cells after yellow fever vaccination. Study-wide results and caveats: From the bulk population, abundant clonotypes could contaminate and appear within FACS-sorted repertoires.

There are a few counts of this clonotype. Its antigen is not identified. TCRdb processed the 5' RACE reads anew with MiXCR; each CDR3 protein has one entry. Among approximately 300,000 distinct CDR3 sequences, 10% to 15% were seen once, and the ten largest hold 0.4% to 0.65%. CDR3 length equals 17 residues. The junction had 10 bases not matched to a gene; V was cut back by 3 bases and J by 5 bases. Germline values: CDR1 KGHSH, CDR2 LQKENI. The clonotype was recovered from a man under 40 who received the YFV17D yellow fever vaccine. The sequences come from CD4+ T cells sorted from PBMCs, collected 45 days after the yellow fever booster vaccination. V and J are TRBV18 and TRBJ2-5; 12 bases agree with TRBD1. The CDR3, as DNA: TGTGCCAGCTCACCCTCCGCCGGGACAGGGGGCGAGGAGACCCAGTACTTC. Translating gives CASSPSAGTGGEETQYF.